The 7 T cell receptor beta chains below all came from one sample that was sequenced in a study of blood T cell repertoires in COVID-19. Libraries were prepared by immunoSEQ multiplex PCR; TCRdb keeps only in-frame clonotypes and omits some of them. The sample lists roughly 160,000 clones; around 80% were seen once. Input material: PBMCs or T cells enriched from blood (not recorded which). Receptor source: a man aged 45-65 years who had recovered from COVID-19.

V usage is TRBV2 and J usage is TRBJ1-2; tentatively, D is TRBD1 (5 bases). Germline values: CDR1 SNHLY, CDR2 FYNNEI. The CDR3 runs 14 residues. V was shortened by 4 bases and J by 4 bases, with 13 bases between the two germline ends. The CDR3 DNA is TGTGCCAGCAGTGGGCAGGGTAAAGTCTATGGCTACACCTTC. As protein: CASSGQGKVYGYTF.

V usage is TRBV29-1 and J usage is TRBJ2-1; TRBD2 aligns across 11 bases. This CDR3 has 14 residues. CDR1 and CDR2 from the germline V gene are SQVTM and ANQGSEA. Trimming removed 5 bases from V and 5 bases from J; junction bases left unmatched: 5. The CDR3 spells CSVRNSGGDNEQFF. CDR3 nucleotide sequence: TGCAGCGTTCGTAATAGCGGGGGGGACAATGAGCAGTTCTTC.

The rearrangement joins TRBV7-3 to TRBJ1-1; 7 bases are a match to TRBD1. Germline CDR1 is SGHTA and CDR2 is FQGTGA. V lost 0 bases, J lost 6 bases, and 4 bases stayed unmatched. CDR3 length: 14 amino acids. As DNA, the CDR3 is TGTGCCAGCAGCTTAACGTTAGGGACAGCTGAAGCTTTCTTT. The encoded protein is CASSLTLGTAEAFF.

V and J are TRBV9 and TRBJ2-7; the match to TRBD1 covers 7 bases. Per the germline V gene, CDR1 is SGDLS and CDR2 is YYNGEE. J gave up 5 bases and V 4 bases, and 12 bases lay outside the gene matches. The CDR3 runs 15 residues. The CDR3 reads CASSSEGRQGDEQYF. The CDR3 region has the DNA TGTGCCAGCAGCTCCGAGGGAAGGCAGGGGGACGAGCAGTACTTC.

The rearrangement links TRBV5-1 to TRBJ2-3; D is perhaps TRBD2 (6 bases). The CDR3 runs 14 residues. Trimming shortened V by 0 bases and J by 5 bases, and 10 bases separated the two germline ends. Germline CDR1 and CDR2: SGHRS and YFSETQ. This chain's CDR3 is CASSLGRGQDTQYF. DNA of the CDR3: TGCGCCAGCAGCTTGGGGCGGGGCCAAGATACGCAGTATTTT.

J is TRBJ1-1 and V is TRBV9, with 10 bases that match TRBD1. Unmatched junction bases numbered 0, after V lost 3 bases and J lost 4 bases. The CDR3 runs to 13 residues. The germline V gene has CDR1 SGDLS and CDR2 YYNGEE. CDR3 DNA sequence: TGTGCCAGCAGCGGGGACAGGGGCACTGAAGCTTTCTTT. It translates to CASSGDRGTEAFF. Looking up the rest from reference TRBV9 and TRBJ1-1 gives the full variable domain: DSGVTQTPKHLITATGQRVTLRCSPRSGDLSVYWYQQSLDQGLQFLIQYYNGEERAKGNILERFSAQQFPDLHSELNLSSLELGDSALYFCASSGDRGTEAFFGQGTRLTVV.

The CDR3 bases are TGTGCCAGTAGTATAGGCAGACAAATGAACACTGAAGCTTTCTTT. Translating gives CASSIGRQMNTEAFF. The chain carries TRBV19 and TRBJ1-1; D is unresolved. V was shortened by 1 base and J by 0 bases, with 9 bases between the two germline ends. The CDR3 loop spans 15 amino acids. From germline, CDR1 is LNHDA and CDR2 SQIVND (reference sequence).